This T cell receptor (beta chain) was found in a study of post-analysis software for immune sequencing data. cDNA libraries for TCR beta contained unique molecular identifiers. Each batch of roughly 1 to 10 million T cells produced some 500,000 cDNA molecules. MiXCR was run by TCRdb on the PCR reads, yielding one entry per CDR3 protein. The table records 750,000 to 950,000 distinct CDR3 sequences, 35% to 55% of them present only once. The CDR3 has 17 residues. CDR1 and CDR2 (germline): LGHNA, YNFKEQ. V gave up 2 bases and J gave up 5 bases; unmatched junction bases: 9. Study conclusions and caveats: Diversity measured as normalized Chao1 was significantly lower in multiple sclerosis patients than in controls. By F measure, samples from a shared preparation batch strongly co-clustered. Controls showed lower frequencies than patients for roughly five TRBV segments, and TRBV5-6, TRBV5-1 and TRBV20-1 were among these.

This clonotype occurred a few times. Its matching antigen is unknown. Sequencing was done on a sample of blood. The sequence derives from a girl between 5 and 17 years old with multiple sclerosis. The chain carries TRBV4-2 and TRBJ2-4; 10 bases map to TRBD1. The CDR3 DNA reads as TGTGCCAGCAGCCAATCCGGGACAGGGGTTGGGGAAAACATTCAGTACTTC. Translating gives CASSQSGTGVGENIQYF.